This TCR beta chain was identified in a study of blood T cell repertoires in COVID-19 (TCRdb year 2020). Turning to the overall study: Collaborator samples came from the United States, Italy and Spain and covered acute and convalescent phases of COVID-19. A freely available public database, intended as a resource for researchers studying the immune response to SARS-CoV-2, is where the repertoires were released. The samples were drawn from the first 160 participants of the ongoing ImmuneRACE study and from about 1,200 subjects provided by 6 global collaborators. Sample metadata almost always included a de-identified subject ID, COVID-19 status, age in years and sex. The prospective study material was composed of cDNA or gDNA derived from T cells, B-cell-depleted T cells, or PBMCs. Where available, HLA class I and class II types were obtained from metadata supplied by the sample provider rather than from assay-based typing. Deeply sampled blood TCRbeta repertoires from subjects exposed to, actively infected with, or recovered from COVID-19 were included in the dataset.

This clone has only one observation. It lacks a known antigen. There are no base qualities to consult, and no much larger clone falls within one base. In Seattle, one collaborating source enrolled patients while the infection was active and tracked those patients longitudinally over the course of disease. Collaborating institutions collected whole blood in K2EDTA tubes following their own protocols. For TCRbeta analysis, collaborator samples were shipped as frozen whole blood, as isolated PBMCs, or as DNA extracted from either sample type. Sequences SGHAT (CDR1) and FQNNGV (CDR2) are obtained from the germline V gene. The CDR3 measures 18 amino acids from cysteine to phenylalanine. Only the CDR3 DNA is retained, 54 bases long and in frame from the first base. Trimming takes 0 bases from V and 4 bases from J, and the germline ends sit 21 bases apart. The immunoSEQ Assay, a bias-controlled multiplex PCR, was used to amplify TCRbeta CDR3 regions from genomic DNA. The authors' pipeline ran thus. The number of nucleated cells in each sample was estimated by amplification of reference gene primers within the assay. Sequence reads were collapsed and filtered to measure the absolute abundance of every unique TCRbeta CDR3 rearrangement. For each sample, productive Simpson clonality was calculated as the square root of Simpson's diversity index over productive rearrangements. Entries here come from immuneACCESS through TCRdb and include only in-frame sequences with V and J called. Some clones fail to appear in such tables; in the studies checked, an unresolved V gene covers under half of the shortfall, and the cause of the remainder is unknown. The V and J calls and clone size come from that table; D and trimming were worked out from the DNA. Present in this sample are 120,000 or so clones, about nine tenths of which were seen just once. The top ten clones comprise approximately 4.6% of the sample.

Overall results and qualifications from the work: How much clinical and demographic metadata was included differed by source and by participant, and the metadata was provided uncurated.

Sequencing used peripheral blood. The rearranged chain carries TRBV11-2 and TRBJ1-2; possibly the D gene is TRBD1, per 6 matching bases. This TCR was sampled from a man in his 60s with COVID-19, enrolled during active disease. For the CDR3, the sequence is CASSLDRIGGDTVYGYTF. The DNA reads as follows: TGTGCCAGCAGCTTAGATAGGATTGGTGGGGACACGGTCTATGGCTACACCTTC.